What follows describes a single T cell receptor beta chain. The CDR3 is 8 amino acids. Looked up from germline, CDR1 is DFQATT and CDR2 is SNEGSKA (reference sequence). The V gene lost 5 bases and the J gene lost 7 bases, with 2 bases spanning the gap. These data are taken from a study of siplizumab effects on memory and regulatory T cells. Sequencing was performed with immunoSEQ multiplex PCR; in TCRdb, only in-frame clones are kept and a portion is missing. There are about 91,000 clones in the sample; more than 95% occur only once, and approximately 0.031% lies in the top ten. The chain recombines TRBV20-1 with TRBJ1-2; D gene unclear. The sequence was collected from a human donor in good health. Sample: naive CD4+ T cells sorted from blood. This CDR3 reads CSAPGYTF. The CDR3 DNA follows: TGCAGTGCTCCTGGCTACACCTTC.